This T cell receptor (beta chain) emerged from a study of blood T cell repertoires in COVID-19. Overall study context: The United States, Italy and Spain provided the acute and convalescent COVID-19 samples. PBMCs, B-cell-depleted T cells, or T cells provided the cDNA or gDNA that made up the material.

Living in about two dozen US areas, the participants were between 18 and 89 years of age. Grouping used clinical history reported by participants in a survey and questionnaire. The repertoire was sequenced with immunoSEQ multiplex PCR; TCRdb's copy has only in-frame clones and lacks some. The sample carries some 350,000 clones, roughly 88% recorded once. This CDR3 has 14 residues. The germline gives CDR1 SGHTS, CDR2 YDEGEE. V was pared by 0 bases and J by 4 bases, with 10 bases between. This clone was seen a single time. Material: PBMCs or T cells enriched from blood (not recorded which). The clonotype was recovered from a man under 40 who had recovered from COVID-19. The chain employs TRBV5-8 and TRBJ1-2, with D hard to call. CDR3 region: CASSLGGISYGYTF. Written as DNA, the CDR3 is TGTGCCAGCAGCTTGGGCGGGATCAGCTATGGCTACACCTTC.